These 29 T cell receptor beta chains share one sample of origin, sequenced in a study of blood T cell repertoires in COVID-19. The repertoire was sequenced with immunoSEQ multiplex PCR; TCRdb's copy has only in-frame clones and lacks some. The sample has a few hundred thousand clones; less than 90% are singletons. Sequenced input: peripheral blood. The receptor set was obtained from a man aged 60 to 69 who had recovered from COVID-19.

The J gene is TRBJ1-2, the V gene TRBV7-2; 10 bases fit TRBD1. The CDR3 spans 16 residues. CDR1 SGHTA and CDR2 FQGNSA come from the germline V gene. Losses at the gene ends were 5 bases for V and 4 bases for J; bases not matched to a gene: 10. In nucleotides, the CDR3 is TGTGCCAGCAGCGGTTTTGACAGGGGGCCGGGCTATGGCTACACCTTC. Its translation: CASSGFDRGPGYGYTF.

The gene calls are TRBV2 and TRBJ1-1; no clear D gene. CDR1 and CDR2 from the germline V gene are SNHLY and FYNNEI. The CDR3 extends over 13 amino acids. The germline V and J ends were trimmed by 4 bases and 2 bases, with 8 bases remaining between them. The CDR3 region has the DNA TGTGCCAGCAGTGCCGGTGTAAACACTGAAGCTTTCTTT. Its translation is CASSAGVNTEAFF.

This chain connects TRBV19 to TRBJ2-4; D is perhaps TRBD2 (6 bases). The CDR3 spans 15 residues. The germline V and J ends were trimmed by 5 bases and 7 bases, with 18 bases remaining between them. The germline gives CDR1 LNHDA, CDR2 SQIVND (reference sequence). CDR3 residues: CASSVTSLEGNIQYF. As DNA, the CDR3 is TGTGCCAGTAGTGTAACTAGCCTAGAGGGGAACATTCAGTACTTC. Full variable domain (missing parts from reference TRBV19 and TRBJ2-4): DGGITQSPKYLFRKEGQNVTLSCEQNLNHDAMYWYRQDPGQGLRLIYYSQIVNDFQKGDIAEGYSVSREKKESFPLTVTSAQKNPTAFYLCASSVTSLEGNIQYFGAGTRLSVL.

This chain joins TRBV5-4 and TRBJ1-1, with D hard to call. Trimming removed 3 bases at V and 2 bases at J, with 5 bases between. This CDR3 spans 12 amino acids. CDR1 and CDR2 (germline): SGHNT, YYREEE (reference sequence). The CDR3 sequence: CASSSINTEAFF. CDR3 DNA sequence: TGTGCCAGCAGCTCCATCAACACTGAAGCTTTCTTT.

CDR3 sequence: CASSLVRILNTGELFF. For the CDR3, the DNA is TGTGCCAGCAGCTTGGTCAGAATCCTTAACACCGGGGAGCTGTTTTTT. This chain connects TRBV7-9 to TRBJ2-2; no clear D. CDR1 is SEHNR and CDR2 is FQNEAQ in the germline V gene (reference sequence). V was shortened by 3 bases and J by 2 bases, with 13 bases between the two germline ends. The CDR3 consists of 16 residues.

The chain couples TRBV5-4 to TRBJ2-1; 9 bases match TRBD2. The junction had 11 bases not matched to a gene; V was cut back by 5 bases and J by 2 bases. The CDR3 loop spans 17 amino acids. CDR1 SGHNT and CDR2 YYREEE come from the germline V gene (reference sequence). DNA of the CDR3: TGTGCCAGCAGGCCCGGGACTAGCAAGTCTGCCTACAATGAGCAGTTCTTC. It encodes CASRPGTSKSAYNEQFF.

The chain recombines TRBV6-1 with TRBJ1-5; maybe TRBD1 (5 bases). CDR1 and CDR2 (germline): MNHNS, SASEGT. The V end lost 2 bases, the J end lost 0 bases, and 8 bases lay between the germline ends. This CDR3 region has 15 residues. The CDR3 DNA sequence: TGTGCCAGCAGTGAAAGGGGCTATAGCAATCAGCCCCAGCATTTT. This translates into CASSERGYSNQPQHF.

V gene TRBV21-1 combines with J gene TRBJ2-7; the listed D gene, TRBD1, was not tested against the DNA. TRBV21-1 is tagged as a pseudogene. The CDR3 length is 19 residues. The CDR3 loop is CASSKETGQSEASTYEQYF. CDR3 DNA: TGTGCCAGCAGCAAAGAGACCGGACAGTCCGAGGCATCAACCTACGAGCAGTACTTC.

The V and J genes are TRBV19 and TRBJ2-2; 8 bases fit TRBD1. Germline trimming cut 5 bases from V and 7 bases from J; bases unmatched to any gene: 12. The CDR3 extends over 16 amino acids. Germline loops: CDR1 LNHDA, CDR2 SQIVND (reference sequence). This CDR3 reads CASSPTWGTGLGELFF. Here the CDR3 DNA reads TGTGCCAGTAGTCCGACTTGGGGGACAGGCCTCGGGGAGCTGTTTTTT.

CDR3 DNA: TGCATCAGGCCCGAACGTCGTGGTGGGGGGGACTCTGGAAACACCATATATTTT. Translating it yields CIRPERRGGGDSGNTIYF. The rearrangement uses TRBV1 and TRBJ1-3. TRBV1 is a pseudogene segment. The CDR3 spans 18 residues.

The chain joins TRBV28 to TRBJ2-2, with a weak D call TRBD1 (5 bases). In germline, CDR1 is MDHEN, CDR2 SYDVKM. V dropped 6 bases and J dropped 5 bases, with 13 bases sitting between them. The CDR3 contains 14 residues. CDR3 residues: CASSSGFVTGELFF. CDR3 DNA sequence: TGTGCCAGCAGCTCAGGGTTTGTAACCGGGGAGCTGTTTTTT.

This clone was detected only a few times. The chain links TRBV6-5 to TRBJ1-3; D gene unclear. V lost 6 bases and J 0 bases, leaving 12 bases between the germline ends. Germline V gene sequence: CDR1 MNHEY, CDR2 SVGAGI. This CDR3 is 15 amino acids long. CDR3 region: CASRTGHYSGNTIYF. CDR3 in DNA: TGTGCCAGCAGAACTGGTCATTACTCTGGAAACACCATATATTTT.

V is TRBV3-1 (or the pseudogene TRBV3-2) and J is TRBJ2-1; weak D call: TRBD2 (6 bases). This CDR3 has 12 residues. V lost 4 bases and J lost 5, with 6 bases in between. Per the germline V gene, CDR1 is LGHDT and CDR2 is YNNKEL (reference sequence). In DNA, the CDR3 is TGTGCCAGCAGCCGGACTAACAATGAGCAGTTCTTC. Translation: CASSRTNNEQFF.

The chain is built from TRBV14 and TRBJ2-3, with 8 bases fitting TRBD1. V lost 4 bases, J lost 1 base, and 7 bases stayed unmatched. The CDR3 extends over 16 amino acids. The germline V gene has CDR1 SGHDN and CDR2 FVKESK. CDR3 loop: CASSLGQGVGTDTQYF. The CDR3 DNA sequence: TGTGCCAGCAGCCTAGGACAGGGTGTAGGCACAGATACGCAGTATTTT.

The chain carries TRBV18 and TRBJ2-5, with 7 bases lining up with TRBD2. V lost 6 bases to trimming and J lost 3 bases; unmatched junction nucleotides: 13. The CDR3 runs 16 residues. Per germline, CDR1 KGHSH and CDR2 LQKENI. As DNA, the CDR3 is TGTGCCAGCTCGCGACAGAGGGGAGGGGAAAAAGAGACCCAGTACTTC. Encoded protein: CASSRQRGGEKETQYF.

The genes are TRBV30 and TRBJ1-2, with D possibly TRBD1 on 6 matching bases. The CDR3 is 17 amino acids. With 1 base removed from V and 3 bases from J, the gap between germline ends came to 21 bases. In germline, CDR1 is GTSNPN, CDR2 SVGIG (reference sequence). The CDR3 DNA reads TGTGCCTGGAGTGACCCCAGGACAGCCAAATGGGACTATGGCTACACCTTC. Translated, it gives CAWSDPRTAKWDYGYTF.

The gene calls are TRBV5-5 and TRBJ1-1; D may be TRBD1 (6 bases). CDR3 length: 14 amino acids. Per the germline V gene, CDR1 is SGHKS and CDR2 is YYEKEE (reference sequence). V lost 4 bases and J 1 base, leaving 11 bases between the germline ends. CDR3 residues: CASSARDTNTEAFF. CDR3 coding DNA: TGTGCCAGCAGCGCCCGGGACACGAACACTGAAGCTTTCTTT.

The rearrangement joins TRBV27 to TRBJ2-7, with a possible D match to TRBD2 (6 bases). Germline CDR1 MNHEY, CDR2 SMNVEV (reference sequence). The CDR3 runs to 12 residues. The V end was cut by 4 bases, the J end by 4 bases, with 8 bases between. The CDR3: CASSSRGYEQYF. The CDR3 DNA reads as TGTGCCAGCAGTTCCCGGGGGTACGAGCAGTACTTC.

The gene calls are TRBV18 and TRBJ1-4; D is possibly TRBD1 (5 bases). Between the trimmed V and J ends, which lost 4 bases and 4 bases, there was a span of 7 bases. In germline, CDR1 is KGHSH, CDR2 LQKENI. The CDR3 extends over 13 amino acids. The CDR3 sequence is CASSQGINEKLFF. The CDR3 coding sequence is TGTGCCAGCTCACAGGGGATTAATGAAAAACTGTTTTTT.

This clone was detected only once. Here the CDR3 reads CASSLIVAGSGANVLTF. The CDR3 coding sequence is TGTGCCAGCAGCTTGATAGTTGCGGGGTCTGGGGCCAACGTCCTGACTTTC. The rearrangement links TRBV5-6 to TRBJ2-6; weak D call: TRBD2 (6 bases). The V and J ends lost 1 base and 1 base respectively, with 12 bases between them. Germline loops: CDR1 SGHDT, CDR2 YYEEEE. This CDR3 is 17 amino acids long.

The chain employs TRBV18 and TRBJ2-3; 10 bases fit TRBD2. This CDR3 contains 16 residues. The trim removed 6 bases at V and 2 bases at J, leaving 8 bases unmatched. Germline CDR1 KGHSH, CDR2 LQKENI. CDR3 amino acids: CASSRRTSGYTDTQYF. CDR3 coding DNA: TGTGCCAGCTCCCGCCGGACTAGCGGATACACAGATACGCAGTATTTT.

The chain employs TRBV5-1 and TRBJ1-2; TRBD1 agrees at 9 bases. From germline, CDR1 is SGHRS and CDR2 YFSETQ. V lost 6 bases, J lost 3 bases, and 6 bases stayed unmatched. The CDR3 consists of 14 residues. The CDR3 DNA follows: TGCGCCAGCACCAGGACAGGGGACTACTATGGCTACACCTTC. It encodes CASTRTGDYYGYTF.

The gene calls are TRBV7-2 and TRBJ2-5, with 10 positions matching TRBD2. J lost 3 bases, V lost 1 base, and 2 bases had no gene match. Germline values: CDR1 SGHTA, CDR2 FQGNSA. This CDR3 has 15 amino acids. CDR3 sequence reads: CASSLVLAGEETQYF. CDR3 in DNA: TGTGCCAGCAGCTTAGTGCTAGCGGGGGAAGAGACCCAGTACTTC.

The chain joins TRBV7-8 to TRBJ1-5; 7 bases are a match to TRBD1. CDR1 and CDR2 (germline): SGHVS, FQNEAQ. V lost 1 base and J lost 10; bases outside the gene matches: 1. The CDR3 is 12 residues long. The CDR3 sequence: CASSLDRGPQHF. The CDR3 DNA follows: TGTGCCAGCAGCTTAGACAGGGGCCCCCAGCATTTT.

The genes are TRBV5-6 and TRBJ2-7, with TRBD2 matching 8 bases. The CDR3 is 19 residues long. Germline V gene sequence: CDR1 SGHDT, CDR2 YYEEEE. The ends lost 3 bases at V and 3 bases at J; junction bases unmatched: 20. The CDR3 DNA is TGTGCCAGCAGCTCCCCCCGAGGGTTGGGAAGCGGGGGCCACTACGAGCAGTACTTC. Residues: CASSSPRGLGSGGHYEQYF.

This rearrangement joins TRBV2 to TRBJ2-5; 7 bases match TRBD1. V was clipped by 6 bases and J by 2 bases; unmatched bases: 3. Per the germline V gene, CDR1 is SNHLY and CDR2 is FYNNEI. This CDR3 is 13 amino acids long. The CDR3 protein is CASRGGQQETQYF. CDR3 nucleotides: TGTGCCAGCAGAGGGGGACAGCAAGAGACCCAGTACTTC.

J is TRBJ2-3 and V is TRBV7-9, with TRBD2 matching over 7 bases. Germline values: CDR1 SEHNR, CDR2 FQNEAQ (reference sequence). This CDR3 contains 16 residues. Trimming took 1 base from V and 2 from J; bases not matched to a gene: 6. DNA for the CDR3: TGTGCCAGCAGCTTAGGGGCCGGGACTACCACAGATACGCAGTATTTT. Translating gives CASSLGAGTTTDTQYF.

The rearrangement uses TRBV6-2 or TRBV6-3 and TRBJ2-7; a weak D match, TRBD1 (5 bases). Germline assignment: CDR1 MNHEY and CDR2 SVGEGT. This CDR3 contains 13 residues. The V and J ends lost 6 bases and 6 bases respectively, with 15 bases between them. CDR3: CASSKTTAFEQYF. The CDR3, as DNA: TGTGCCAGCAGCAAAACGACAGCATTCGAGCAGTACTTC.

This clone was detected a few times. The rearrangement uses TRBV6-5 and TRBJ1-2; D is unclear. This CDR3 has 13 amino acids. V was shortened by 0 bases and J by 7 bases, with 9 bases between the two germline ends. Germline loops: CDR1 MNHEY, CDR2 SVGAGI. The CDR3: CASSYSIERGYTF. CDR3 coding DNA: TGTGCCAGCAGTTACTCGATTGAGCGTGGCTACACCTTC.